The entry that follows covers one TCR beta chain sequence. Its cognate antigen has yet to be identified. It has no much larger one-base neighbor in the sample; base qualities were not kept. The sample comes from a study of T-cell reconstitution after alpha-beta-depleted transplantation in children (dated by TCRdb to about 2016). Context from the whole study: The study quantitatively tracked T-cell immune reconstitution after TCRalphabeta/CD19-depleted allogeneic hematopoietic cell transplantation in children using TCR repertoire profiling.

The junction carries 21 bases between V and J, which are trimmed by 10 bases and 6 bases respectively. The CDR3 measures 14 amino acids from cysteine to phenylalanine. The only DNA kept is the CDR3, 42 bases in frame from the first base. For CDR1 and CDR2, the germline V gene lists MNHEY and SVGAGI. Receptor libraries were prepared by PCR. Instrument on record: Illumina HiSeq 2500. Molecular barcoding was employed in the preparation of TCR libraries, with unique molecular identifiers being used to normalize TCRbeta repertoire quantification. Through fastp at Q25 and MiXCR, TCRdb rebuilt clones from the public reads, retaining in-frame beta chains. CDR3 protein sequences are deduplicated, and each keeps its most common genes and DNA. A total of 440,000 or so distinct CDR3 sequences appear in this sample, 43% of them only once. Approximately 25% of the sample belongs to the ten largest clones. The sample's treatment or condition label, decoded: allogeneic hematopoietic cell transplantation with graft depleted of TCRalphabeta T cells and CD19 B cells. Transplant recipients were children who received TCRalphabeta/CD19-depleted allogeneic hematopoietic cell grafts.

Beyond this particular receptor, the publication reports: Over subsequent months, a decline in hyperexpanded clone frequencies was noted, and after one year, T-cell counts and TCRbeta diversity were mostly ascribed to newly produced T cells. In some patients, high TCRbeta diversity at day 60 was attributed to recipient T cells and intrathymic progenitors that had survived conditioning. The apparently early alphabetaT-cell count recovery about two months after transplant was reportedly dependent on only several hundred rapidly expanded clones derived from non-depleted graft cells.

The TCR sequence derives from a girl between 2 and 10 years old with aplastic anemia, due to receive a stem cell transplant. The starting material was PBMCs, obtained before TCRalphabeta/CD19-depleted stem cell transplant. Rearrangement joined TRBV6-5 to TRBJ1-1; D gene: possibly TRBD1, on 5 matching bases. DNA sequence: TGTGCCACCATTAAAAGGAGGGGCGCGGCTGAAGCTTTCTTT. Translated, it reads CATIKRRGAAEAFF.